This TCR beta chain was obtained from a study of blood T cell repertoires in COVID-19 (dated by TCRdb to about 2020). With respect to the entire study: The collaborator samples originated in the United States, Italy and Spain and spanned the acute and convalescent phases of COVID-19. The samples were drawn from the first 160 participants of the ongoing ImmuneRACE study and from over a thousand subjects provided by 6 global collaborators. The material from the prospective study consisted of cDNA or gDNA derived from T cells, B-cell-depleted T cells, or PBMCs. The dataset comprised deeply sampled blood TCRbeta repertoires from subjects exposed to, actively infected with, or recovered from COVID-19. A freely available public database, intended as a resource for researchers studying the immune response to SARS-CoV-2, is where the repertoires were released. Nearly every sample came with metadata listing a de-identified subject ID, COVID-19 status, age in years and sex. Where HLA class I and class II types were available, the types were taken from metadata supplied by the sample provider, not from assay-based typing.

TCRbeta CDR3 regions were amplified from genomic DNA using the immunoSEQ Assay, a bias-controlled multiplex PCR. Concerning the study's data processing: The number of nucleated cells in each sample was estimated by amplification of reference gene primers within the assay. To quantify the absolute abundance of each unique TCRbeta CDR3 rearrangement, sequence reads were collapsed and filtered. For each sample, productive Simpson clonality was calculated by taking the square root of Simpson's diversity index across productive rearrangements. TCRdb re-hosts the immuneACCESS table, in-frame sequences only. Its copies lack some clones; in the studies checked, an unresolved V gene accounts for under half of them, and the cause for the rest is not known. The DNA was the basis for D and trimming; V, J and clone size are from that table. This sample lists 100,000 to 150,000 clones; 70% to 80% were detected once. 2.5% of the sample is in the top ten clones.

Whole blood was collected in K2EDTA tubes by collaborating institutions according to the institutions' own protocols. For TCRbeta analysis, collaborators shipped samples as frozen whole blood, isolated PBMCs, or DNA extracted from either of those sample types. Note on this clone: This clone's antigen is unknown. The record has no base qualities; no much larger clone is one base away. Other nucleotide sequences from this sample produce the same CDR3.

Results and caveats for the whole study, not just this receptor: The quantity of clinical and demographic metadata differed by source and by participant and was supplied without curation.

The sample consisted of peripheral blood. The TCR comes from a man aged 45-65 years with acute or convalescent COVID-19.

The nucleotide sequence is TGCGCCAGCAGCTTGCAGGGGAATGAGCAGTACTTC. Translation gives CASSLQGNEQYF. The rearranged segments are TRBV5-1 and TRBJ2-7, and perhaps TRBD1 as D gene, on 6 matching bases. At the junction V is shortened by 1 base and J by 7 bases, with 9 bases in between. The germline V gene encodes CDR1 SGHRS and CDR2 YFSETQ. Measured from the cysteine to the phenylalanine, the CDR3 is 12 residues long. Solely the CDR3 DNA is kept, with 36 bases framed from the first base.